This T cell receptor (beta chain) was recorded in a study of OX40 agonist ivuxolimab in advanced cancers. Overall study context: With ivuxolimab, an agonistic anti-OX40 (CD134) antibody, patients were treated. Administration of intravenous ivuxolimab to patients occurred every 2 weeks at 0.01 to 10 mg/kg.

Whole-study findings and limits: The average count of expanded clones was higher among CD8+ T cells than among CD4+.

CDR3 length equals 13 residues. Per the germline V gene, CDR1 is MNHNS and CDR2 is SASEGT. Trimming stripped 6 bases from V and 3 bases from J, with 12 bases between. This table comes from immunoSEQ multiplex PCR, and its TCRdb copy is limited to in-frame clones, with some not included. Among around 67,000 clones listed, 70% to 90% were seen once. Notes on this clone: Its cognate antigen is unknown.

The V and J genes are TRBV6-1 and TRBJ2-7; a possible D gene is TRBD1 (5 bases). The receptor was derived from an adult with an advanced solid tumor such as melanoma, head and neck, liver or kidney cancer. The material was CD4+ or CD8+ T cells sorted from blood, obtained in a trial of the OX40 agonist ivuxolimab. The CDR3 is CASRQVPYYEQYF. CDR3 coding DNA: TGTGCCAGCAGACAGGTCCCATACTACGAGCAGTACTTC.